Below, 21 T cell receptor beta chains from the same sample are listed, as sequenced in a study of blood T cell repertoires in COVID-19. TCRdb's table, derived via immunoSEQ multiplex PCR, lists solely in-frame clones and lacks some. The sample shows a few hundred thousand clones, around 88% of them seen only once. Sequenced: PBMCs or T cells enriched from blood (not recorded which). The receptors derive from a woman aged 40 to 50 with acute COVID-19.

The chain carries TRBV27 and TRBJ2-1; D call uncertain. The CDR3 is 16 amino acids. CDR1 is MNHEY and CDR2 is SMNVEV in the germline V gene (reference sequence). V lost 7 bases, J lost 0 bases, and 16 bases lay in between. The CDR3 DNA is TGTGCCAGCAAACTTGAGCGAACGAGCTCCTACAATGAGCAGTTCTTC. This sequence encodes CASKLERTSSYNEQFF.

The chain links TRBV10-2 to TRBJ2-5, with TRBD1 as a possible D gene (5 bases). The CDR3 loop spans 13 amino acids. Germline CDR1 is WSHSY and CDR2 is SAAADI. Deletions cut 4 bases from V and 5 bases from J, with 11 bases between. The CDR3 sequence: CASSGGRDETQYF. The DNA for the CDR3 is TGCGCCAGCAGTGGCGGCAGGGATGAGACCCAGTACTTC.

This clone appeared a single time. This chain connects TRBV29-1 to TRBJ1-4; 7 bases agree with TRBD1. Trimming removed 7 bases from V and 4 bases from J; junction bases left unmatched: 6. Germline CDR1 SQVTM, CDR2 ANQGSEA. This CDR3 comprises 13 residues. As DNA, the CDR3 is TGCAGCGCTCTCCCAGGGGGTAATGAAAAACTGTTTTTT. This sequence encodes CSALPGGNEKLFF.

The chain employs TRBV4-1 and TRBJ1-6; D ambiguous. Germline-derived CDR1 and CDR2 are MGHRA and YSYEKL. The V end lost 2 bases, the J end lost 3 bases, and 8 bases lay between the germline ends. The CDR3 is 15 amino acids. This chain's CDR3 is CASSQFRGYNSPLHF. In nucleotides, the CDR3 is TGCGCCAGCAGCCAATTCCGGGGCTATAATTCACCCCTCCACTTT.

The chain carries TRBV9 and TRBJ1-1; TRBD1 is a possible D gene (6 bases). The germline gives CDR1 SGDLS, CDR2 YYNGEE. Trimming took 0 bases from V and 3 from J, leaving 12 bases between them. This CDR3 spans 15 amino acids. The CDR3 loop is CASSVAGQGYTEAFF. DNA for the CDR3: TGTGCCAGCAGCGTAGCTGGGCAGGGGTACACTGAAGCTTTCTTT. Combining the CDR3 with reference TRBV9 and TRBJ1-1 gives the whole variable domain DSGVTQTPKHLITATGQRVTLRCSPRSGDLSVYWYQQSLDQGLQFLIQYYNGEERAKGNILERFSAQQFPDLHSELNLSSLELGDSALYFCASSVAGQGYTEAFFGQGTRLTVV.

V and J are TRBV7-9 and TRBJ1-1, with 9 bases lining up with TRBD1. Germline V gives CDR1 SEHNR, CDR2 FQNEAQ (reference sequence). With 0 bases clipped from V and 8 bases from J, the junction kept 16 bases outside the gene matches. CDR3 length: 18 amino acids. CDR3 in amino acids: CASSLAAPLPGQGYEAFF. In DNA, the CDR3 is TGTGCCAGCAGCTTAGCGGCCCCCTTGCCGGGACAGGGCTACGAAGCTTTCTTT.

This clone came up a few times. This chain joins TRBV6-2 or TRBV6-3 and TRBJ2-5, with D tentatively TRBD2 (7 bases). Germline loops: CDR1 MNHEY, CDR2 SVGEGT. Trimming removed 6 bases from V and 4 bases from J, with 15 bases in between. This CDR3 is 14 amino acids long. The CDR3 coding sequence is TGTGCCAGCAGCCCCCCTCGGGGGGCAGAGACCCAGTACTTC. It codes for CASSPPRGAETQYF.

This clone was counted a single time. The genes are TRBV11-3 and TRBJ1-1; no firm D call. Deletions cut 0 bases from V and 3 bases from J, with 23 bases between. CDR1 is SGHNT and CDR2 is YENEEA in the germline V gene. This CDR3 is built from 19 residues. In DNA form, the CDR3 reads TGTGCCAGCAGCTTAGATCGGAGCCAGCGGACCTACCTAGACACTGAAGCTTTCTTT. The encoded protein is CASSLDRSQRTYLDTEAFF.

This clone was observed a handful of times. This chain links TRBV7-2 with TRBJ2-3; 7 bases match TRBD2. V was pared by 1 base and J by 2 bases, with 6 bases of the junction left unmatched. The CDR3 covers 16 residues. The germline V gene encodes CDR1 SGHTA and CDR2 FQGNSA. CDR3 DNA: TGTGCCAGCAGCTTAGATGTGGGAGGGGTCACAGATACGCAGTATTTT. Residues: CASSLDVGGVTDTQYF.

J is TRBJ1-1 and V is TRBV12-3 or TRBV12-4, with D perhaps TRBD1 (5 bases). V shed 6 bases and J shed 0 bases, with 8 bases lying between them. The CDR3 length is 13 residues. CDR3: CASSRVMNTEAFF. The CDR3, as DNA: TGTGCCAGCAGCAGGGTAATGAACACTGAAGCTTTCTTT.

This clone was seen a few times. The gene calls are TRBV5-6 and TRBJ2-1; 11 bases agree with TRBD2. Trimming took 3 bases from V and 5 from J; bases not matched to a gene: 10. This CDR3 spans 17 amino acids. The germline gives CDR1 SGHDT, CDR2 YYEEEE. The CDR3 DNA reads TGTGCCAGCAGCTCCTTACTTAGCGGGGGGGCTGACAATGAGCAGTTCTTC. It translates to CASSSLLSGGADNEQFF.

V is TRBV9 and J is TRBJ2-5; D is perhaps TRBD2 (6 bases). Trimming removed 4 bases at V and 1 base at J, with 11 bases between. Germline V gene lookup returns CDR1 SGDLS and CDR2 YYNGEE. The CDR3 extends over 14 amino acids. The CDR3 DNA reads TGTGCCAGCAGCTCGGGGGACCTCCAAGAGACCCAGTACTTC. Its translation is CASSSGDLQETQYF.

V is TRBV10-2 and J is TRBJ1-2; D is unresolved. Germline loops: CDR1 WSHSY, CDR2 SAAADI. V was cut by 6 bases and J by 8 bases, with 13 bases left in between. The CDR3 has 12 residues. Written as DNA, the CDR3 is TGCGCCAGCAGGGACGGGAAGCTGGGCTACACCTTC. Protein: CASRDGKLGYTF.

This chain joins TRBV13 and TRBJ2-1; D possibly corresponds to TRBD2 (5 bases). V dropped 5 bases and J dropped 7 bases, with 9 bases sitting between them. The CDR3 loop spans 12 amino acids. From germline, CDR1 is PRHDT and CDR2 FYEKMQ (reference sequence). The CDR3 nucleotides are TGTGCCAGCAGCGCCTCGGGGAATGAGCAGTTCTTC. This sequence encodes CASSASGNEQFF.

In the case of this clone: The sample contains more than one DNA sequence encoding this CDR3. V is TRBV7-9 and J is TRBJ2-4; tentatively, D is TRBD1 (6 bases). Looked up from germline, CDR1 is SEHNR and CDR2 is FQNEAQ (reference sequence). The CDR3 runs 15 residues. With 4 bases removed from V and 0 bases from J, the gap between germline ends came to 10 bases. DNA of the CDR3: TGTGCCAGCAGCTCAGGGGAGTTAGCCAAAAACATTCAGTACTTC. Translating it yields CASSSGELAKNIQYF.

The V gene is TRBV7-9, the J gene TRBJ2-5; 14 bases line up with TRBD2. Germline-derived CDR1 and CDR2 are SEHNR and FQNEAQ (reference sequence). The CDR3 totals 15 residues. Trimming cost V 5 bases and J 4 bases; bases outside gene matches: 3. The CDR3 sequence is CASSGGTSGGETQYF. In DNA form, the CDR3 reads TGTGCCAGCAGCGGCGGGACTAGCGGGGGAGAGACCCAGTACTTC.

This chain links TRBV18 with TRBJ1-1; no reliable D call. Deletions cut 2 bases from V and 11 bases from J, with 15 bases between. The CDR3 spans 13 residues. Germline assignment: CDR1 KGHSH and CDR2 LQKENI. The CDR3 spells CASSPKGSDAAFF. CDR3 DNA sequence: TGTGCCAGCTCACCAAAAGGGAGCGACGCTGCTTTCTTT.

The chain couples TRBV9 to TRBJ2-5; a weak D match, TRBD2 (6 bases). Per germline, CDR1 SGDLS and CDR2 YYNGEE. CDR3 length equals 15 residues. V was pared by 0 bases and J by 1 base, with 10 bases between. CDR3 DNA: TGTGCCAGCAGCGTAGCGGGGGTTGGCCAAGAGACCCAGTACTTC. This sequence encodes CASSVAGVGQETQYF.

The chain carries TRBV7-2 and TRBJ1-5; 9 bases map to TRBD1. V shed 5 bases and J 7 bases; nucleotides not matched to a gene: 12. The CDR3 has 16 residues. From germline, CDR1 is SGHTA and CDR2 FQGNSA. DNA for the CDR3: TGTGCCAGCAGCACCCCCTCGGGGACAGGGCAACAGCCCCAGCATTTT. Its translation: CASSTPSGTGQQPQHF.

This clone has just one count. V gene TRBV2 combines with J gene TRBJ1-1; a weak D match, TRBD1 (5 bases). Trimming removed 1 base from V and 2 bases from J, with 8 bases in between. The CDR3 loop spans 14 amino acids. The germline CDR1 and CDR2 sequences are SNHLY and FYNNEI. CDR3 nucleotides: TGTGCCAGCAGTGAAGACAGGAGAAACACTGAAGCTTTCTTT. Amino acid sequence: CASSEDRRNTEAFF.

V and J are TRBV3-1 (or the pseudogene TRBV3-2) and TRBJ2-7; a weak D match, TRBD2 (7 bases). The V end lost 10 bases, the J end lost 6 bases, and 25 bases lay between the germline ends. Per the germline V gene, CDR1 is LGHDT and CDR2 is YNNKEL (reference sequence). This CDR3 is 15 amino acids long. The CDR3 sequence: CAIHQVRGGPREQYF. The CDR3 DNA reads TGTGCCATCCACCAGGTTCGCGGGGGCCCCCGCGAGCAGTACTTC.